This TCR beta chain was observed in a study of blood T cell repertoires in COVID-19. Germline V lookup: CDR1 SGHTA, CDR2 FQGTGA. The CDR3 runs 15 residues. After removal of 5 bases from V and 5 bases from J, the junction contained 4 bases not matched to a gene. The table came from immunoSEQ multiplex PCR; TCRdb's copy has only in-frame clones and leaves some out. This table has around 320,000 clones, around 90% appearing once. The TCR sequence derives from a woman aged 18-29 years with acute COVID-19. Sample: PBMCs or T cells enriched from blood (not recorded which). This chain connects TRBV7-3 to TRBJ2-3; 13 bases line up with TRBD2. The CDR3 DNA reads TGTGCCAGCAGCATACTAGCGGGAGGGCAAGATACGCAGTATTTT. This encodes CASSILAGGQDTQYF.